This TCR beta chain comes out of a study of identical twins. Study-wide results and caveats: Low generation probability was overrepresented in out-of-frame alpha sequences shared by twins. Beta out-of-frame sequences showed weaker excess twin sharing.

The germline V gene has CDR1 DFQATT and CDR2 SNEGSKA (reference sequence). V dropped 3 bases and J dropped 3 bases, with 18 bases sitting between them. The CDR3 consists of 15 residues. A word on this clonotype: Antigen specificity is unknown.

TCRdb re-derived calls from the 5' RACE reads in MiXCR, one entry per CDR3 protein. The sample has a few hundred thousand distinct CDR3 sequences; roughly 9.5% are singletons. The same specimen was also included in a second study, on yellow fever vaccine responses in identical twins.

This chain links TRBV20-1 with TRBJ2-7; no definite D call. Sample: PBMCs. The receptor was derived from a woman between 18 and 30 years old in good health. In DNA form, the CDR3 reads TGCAGTGCTAGGGGCAGACTTAACACTTACTACGAGCAGTACTTC. This codes for CSARGRLNTYYEQYF.